The source of this T cell receptor (beta chain) is a study of cytomegalovirus exposure and HLA in healthy donors. The study ran its PCR with 60 Vbeta and 13 Jbeta primers. The method was immunoSEQ multiplex PCR; TCRdb's version includes in-frame clones alone and lacks a portion of them. This sample has approximately 220,000 clones; approximately 80% occur once, and the top ten carry roughly 0.75%. The CDR3 has 18 residues. The germline gives CDR1 MGHRA, CDR2 YSYEKL. V shed 1 base and J shed 7 bases, with 23 bases lying between them. The sequence came from a boy aged 2-9 years in good health and CMV-seronegative. Sequenced input: PBMCs. The chain links TRBV4-1 to TRBJ2-1, with D perhaps TRBD1 (5 bases). The CDR3 bases are TGCGCCAGCAGCCAAGCTACCCGGGCCTCCTTTAGGGGTAATGAGCAGTTCTTC. Translated: CASSQATRASFRGNEQFF.